This T cell receptor beta chain comes out of a study of blood T cell repertoires in COVID-19. Turning to the study itself: Sample material is recorded as cDNA or gDNA derived from T cells, B-cell-depleted T cells, or PBMCs.

There are a few counts of this clone. The table came from immunoSEQ multiplex PCR; TCRdb's copy has only in-frame clones and leaves some out. In the table there are tens of thousands of clones, around 93% of which are singletons. The CDR3 loop spans 15 amino acids. The V gene's germline CDR1 is SEHNR and CDR2 FQNEAQ (reference sequence). V lost 5 bases and J lost 9; bases outside the gene matches: 10. The sample consisted of peripheral blood. The sequence was obtained from a human donor with active COVID-19. The donor label of this sample is uncertain. The rearrangement uses TRBV7-9 and TRBJ1-6; TRBD1 matches 7 bases. The CDR3 DNA sequence: TGTGCCAGCAGCCGTGGACAGGCCGGAGGTTCACCCCTCCACTTT. Translating it yields CASSRGQAGGSPLHF.